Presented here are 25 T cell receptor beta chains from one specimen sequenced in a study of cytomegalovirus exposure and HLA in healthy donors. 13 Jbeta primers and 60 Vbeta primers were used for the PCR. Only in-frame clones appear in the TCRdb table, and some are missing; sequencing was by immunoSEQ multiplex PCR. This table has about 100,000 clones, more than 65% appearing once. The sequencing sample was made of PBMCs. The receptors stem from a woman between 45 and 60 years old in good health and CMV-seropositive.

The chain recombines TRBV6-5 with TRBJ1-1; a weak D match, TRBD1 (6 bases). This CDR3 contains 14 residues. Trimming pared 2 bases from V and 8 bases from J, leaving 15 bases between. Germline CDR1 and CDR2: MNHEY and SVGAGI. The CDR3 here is CASSYRDRKFEAFF. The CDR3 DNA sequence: TGTGCCAGCAGTTACCGCGACAGGAAATTCGAAGCTTTCTTT.

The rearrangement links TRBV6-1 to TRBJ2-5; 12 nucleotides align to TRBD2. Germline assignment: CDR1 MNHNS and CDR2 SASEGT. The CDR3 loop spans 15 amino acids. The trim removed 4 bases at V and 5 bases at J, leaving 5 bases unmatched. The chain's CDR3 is CASSALAGGPETQYF. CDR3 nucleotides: TGTGCCAGCAGTGCTCTAGCGGGGGGGCCGGAGACCCAGTACTTC.

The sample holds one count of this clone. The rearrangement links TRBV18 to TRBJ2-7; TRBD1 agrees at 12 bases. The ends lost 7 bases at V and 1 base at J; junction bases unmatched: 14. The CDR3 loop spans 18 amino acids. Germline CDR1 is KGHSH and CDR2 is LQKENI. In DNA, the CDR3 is TGTGCCAGCTTACCGGGACAGGGGGCATTAGTAGGATCCTACGAGCAGTACTTC. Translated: CASLPGQGALVGSYEQYF.

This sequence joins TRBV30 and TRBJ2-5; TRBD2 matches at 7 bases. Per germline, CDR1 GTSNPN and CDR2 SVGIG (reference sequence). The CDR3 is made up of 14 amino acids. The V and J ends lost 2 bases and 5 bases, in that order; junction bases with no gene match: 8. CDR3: CAWSLSGPRETQYF. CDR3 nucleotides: TGTGCCTGGAGTCTTAGCGGGCCCAGGGAGACCCAGTACTTC.

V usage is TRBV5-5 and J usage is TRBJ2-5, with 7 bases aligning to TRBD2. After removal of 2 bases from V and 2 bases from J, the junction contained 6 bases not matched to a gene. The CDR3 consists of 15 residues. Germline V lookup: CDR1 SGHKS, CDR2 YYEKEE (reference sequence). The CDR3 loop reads CASSFGEGRQETQYF. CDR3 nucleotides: TGTGCCAGCAGCTTCGGGGAGGGAAGACAAGAGACCCAGTACTTC.

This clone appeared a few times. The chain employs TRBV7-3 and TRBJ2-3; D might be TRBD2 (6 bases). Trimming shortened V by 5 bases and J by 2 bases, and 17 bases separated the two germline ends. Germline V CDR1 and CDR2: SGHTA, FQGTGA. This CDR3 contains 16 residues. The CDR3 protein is CASSDKIGGLTDTQYF. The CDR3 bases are TGTGCCAGCAGCGATAAGATTGGGGGACTCACAGATACGCAGTATTTT.

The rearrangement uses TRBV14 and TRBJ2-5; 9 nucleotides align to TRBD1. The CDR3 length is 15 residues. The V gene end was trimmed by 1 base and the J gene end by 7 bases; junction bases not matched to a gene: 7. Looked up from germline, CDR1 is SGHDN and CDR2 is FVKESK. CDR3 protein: CASSQGPTGGSTQYF. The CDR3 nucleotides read TGTGCCAGCAGCCAAGGCCCGACAGGGGGTTCGACCCAGTACTTC.

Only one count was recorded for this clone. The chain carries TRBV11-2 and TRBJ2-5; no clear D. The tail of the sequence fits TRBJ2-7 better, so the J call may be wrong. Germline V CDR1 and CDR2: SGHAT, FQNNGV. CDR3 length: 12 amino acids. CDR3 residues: CASSLLPYEQYF. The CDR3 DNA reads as TGTGCCAGCAGCTTACTTCCCTACGAGCAGTACTTC.

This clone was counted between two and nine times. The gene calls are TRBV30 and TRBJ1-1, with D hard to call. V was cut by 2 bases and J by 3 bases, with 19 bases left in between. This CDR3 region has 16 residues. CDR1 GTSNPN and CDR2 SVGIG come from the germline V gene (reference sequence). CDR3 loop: CAWSWTTTLRYTEAFF. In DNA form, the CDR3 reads TGTGCCTGGAGTTGGACTACCACCTTGAGGTACACTGAAGCTTTCTTT. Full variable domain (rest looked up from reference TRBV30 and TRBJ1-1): SQTIHQWPATLVQPVGSPLSLECTVEGTSNPNLYWYRQAAGRGLQLLFYSVGIGQISSEVPQNLSASRPQDRQFILSSKKLLLSDSGFYLCAWSWTTTLRYTEAFFGQGTRLTVV.

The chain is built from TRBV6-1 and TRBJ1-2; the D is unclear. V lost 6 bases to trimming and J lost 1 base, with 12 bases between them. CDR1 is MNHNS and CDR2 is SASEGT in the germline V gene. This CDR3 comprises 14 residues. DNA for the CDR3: TGTGCCAGCAGCCTGACTGCTAGTAACTATGGCTACACCTTC. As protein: CASSLTASNYGYTF.

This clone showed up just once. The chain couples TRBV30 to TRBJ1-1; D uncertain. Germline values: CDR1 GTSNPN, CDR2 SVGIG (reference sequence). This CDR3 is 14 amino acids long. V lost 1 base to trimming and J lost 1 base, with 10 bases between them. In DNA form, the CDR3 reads TGTGCCTGGAGTGCCCTAACCCCGAACACTGAAGCTTTCTTT. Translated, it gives CAWSALTPNTEAFF.

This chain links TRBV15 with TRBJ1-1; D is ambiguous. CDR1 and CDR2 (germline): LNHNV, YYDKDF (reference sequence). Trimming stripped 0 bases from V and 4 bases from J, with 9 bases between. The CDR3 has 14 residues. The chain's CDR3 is CATSRDPGITEAFF. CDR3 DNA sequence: TGTGCCACCAGCAGAGATCCGGGAATCACTGAAGCTTTCTTT.

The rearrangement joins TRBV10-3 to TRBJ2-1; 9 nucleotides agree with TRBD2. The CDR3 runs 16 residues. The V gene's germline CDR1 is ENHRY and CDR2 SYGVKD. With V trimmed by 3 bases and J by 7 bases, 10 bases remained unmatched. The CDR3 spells CAISDSGGPKGNEQFF. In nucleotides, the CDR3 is TGTGCCATCAGTGATAGCGGGGGCCCCAAAGGGAATGAGCAGTTCTTC.

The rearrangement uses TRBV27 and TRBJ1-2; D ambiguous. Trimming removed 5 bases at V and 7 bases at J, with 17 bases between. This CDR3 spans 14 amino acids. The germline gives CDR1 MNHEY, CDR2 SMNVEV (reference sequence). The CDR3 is CASSAVSGGSGYTF. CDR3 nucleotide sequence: TGTGCCAGCAGTGCGGTTTCCGGAGGGTCTGGCTACACCTTC.

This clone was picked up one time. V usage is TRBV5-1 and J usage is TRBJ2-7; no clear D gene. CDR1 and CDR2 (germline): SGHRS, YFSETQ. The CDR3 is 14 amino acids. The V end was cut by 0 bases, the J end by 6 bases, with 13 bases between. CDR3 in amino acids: CASSLGWPVREQYF. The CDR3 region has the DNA TGCGCCAGCAGCTTGGGGTGGCCCGTTCGCGAGCAGTACTTC.

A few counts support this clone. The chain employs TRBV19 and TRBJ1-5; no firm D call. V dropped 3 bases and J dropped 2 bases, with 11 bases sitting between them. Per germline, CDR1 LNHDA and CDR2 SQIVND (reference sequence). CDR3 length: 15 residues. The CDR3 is CASSIIRLGNQPQHF. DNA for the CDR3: TGTGCCAGTAGTATCATCCGCCTAGGCAATCAGCCCCAGCATTTT.

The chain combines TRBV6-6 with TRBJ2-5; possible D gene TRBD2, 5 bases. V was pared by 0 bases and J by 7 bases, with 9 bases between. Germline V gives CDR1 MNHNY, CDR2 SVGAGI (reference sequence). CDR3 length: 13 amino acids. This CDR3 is CASSYSFEGTQYF. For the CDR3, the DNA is TGTGCCAGCAGTTACTCATTCGAGGGGACCCAGTACTTC.

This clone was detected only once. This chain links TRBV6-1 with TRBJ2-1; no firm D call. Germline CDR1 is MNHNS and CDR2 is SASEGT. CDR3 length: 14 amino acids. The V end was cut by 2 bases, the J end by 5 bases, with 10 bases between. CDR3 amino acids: CASSEHFANNEQFF. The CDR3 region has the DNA TGTGCCAGCAGTGAACACTTTGCAAACAATGAGCAGTTCTTC.

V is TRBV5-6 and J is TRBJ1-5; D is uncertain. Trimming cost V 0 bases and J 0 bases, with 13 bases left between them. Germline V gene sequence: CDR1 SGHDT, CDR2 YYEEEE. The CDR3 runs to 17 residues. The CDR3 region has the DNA TGTGCCAGCAGCTTGGCCGTGGCCCACTATAGCAATCAGCCCCAGCATTTT. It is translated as CASSLAVAHYSNQPQHF.

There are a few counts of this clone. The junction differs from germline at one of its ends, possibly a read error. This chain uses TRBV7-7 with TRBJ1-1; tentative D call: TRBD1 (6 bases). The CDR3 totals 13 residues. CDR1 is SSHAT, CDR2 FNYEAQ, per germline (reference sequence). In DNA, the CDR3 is TGTGCTAGCAGCCAGGGGAGGAACACTGAAGCTTTCTTT. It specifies CASSQGRNTEAFF.

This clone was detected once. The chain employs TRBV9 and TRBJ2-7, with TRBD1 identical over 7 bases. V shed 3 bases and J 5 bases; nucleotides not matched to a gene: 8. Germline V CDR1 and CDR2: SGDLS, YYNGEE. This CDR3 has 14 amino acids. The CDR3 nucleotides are TGTGCCAGCAGCGGACCAGGGACAGAGGACGAGCAGTACTTC. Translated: CASSGPGTEDEQYF.

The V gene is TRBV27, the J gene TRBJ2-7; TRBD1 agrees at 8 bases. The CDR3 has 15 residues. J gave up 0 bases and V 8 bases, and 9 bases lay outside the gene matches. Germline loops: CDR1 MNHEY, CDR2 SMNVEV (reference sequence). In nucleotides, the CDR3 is TGTGCCAGCCAGACCGGGACAGGATACTCCTACGAGCAGTACTTC. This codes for CASQTGTGYSYEQYF.

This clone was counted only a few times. This chain's CDR3 is CASRTGVGGYTF. The CDR3 coding sequence is TGTGCCAGCCGCACAGGGGTGGGAGGCTACACCTTC. The chain is built from TRBV9 and TRBJ1-2, with TRBD1 matching over 7 bases. CDR3 length: 12 amino acids. Germline loops: CDR1 SGDLS, CDR2 YYNGEE. V shed 7 bases, J shed 8 bases, and the junction held 8 bases outside the gene matches.

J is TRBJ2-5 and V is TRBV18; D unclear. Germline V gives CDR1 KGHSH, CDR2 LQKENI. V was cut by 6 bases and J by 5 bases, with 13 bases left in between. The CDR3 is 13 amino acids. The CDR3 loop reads CASSTEVRETQYF. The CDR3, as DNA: TGTGCCAGCTCCACCGAGGTGCGGGAGACCCAGTACTTC.

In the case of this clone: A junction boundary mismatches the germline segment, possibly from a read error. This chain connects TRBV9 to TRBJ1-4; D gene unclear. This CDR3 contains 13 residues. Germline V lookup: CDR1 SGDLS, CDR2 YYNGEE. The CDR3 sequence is CAGSVGSNEKLFF. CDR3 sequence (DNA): TGTGCCGGCAGCGTAGGAAGCAATGAAAAACTGTTTTTT.